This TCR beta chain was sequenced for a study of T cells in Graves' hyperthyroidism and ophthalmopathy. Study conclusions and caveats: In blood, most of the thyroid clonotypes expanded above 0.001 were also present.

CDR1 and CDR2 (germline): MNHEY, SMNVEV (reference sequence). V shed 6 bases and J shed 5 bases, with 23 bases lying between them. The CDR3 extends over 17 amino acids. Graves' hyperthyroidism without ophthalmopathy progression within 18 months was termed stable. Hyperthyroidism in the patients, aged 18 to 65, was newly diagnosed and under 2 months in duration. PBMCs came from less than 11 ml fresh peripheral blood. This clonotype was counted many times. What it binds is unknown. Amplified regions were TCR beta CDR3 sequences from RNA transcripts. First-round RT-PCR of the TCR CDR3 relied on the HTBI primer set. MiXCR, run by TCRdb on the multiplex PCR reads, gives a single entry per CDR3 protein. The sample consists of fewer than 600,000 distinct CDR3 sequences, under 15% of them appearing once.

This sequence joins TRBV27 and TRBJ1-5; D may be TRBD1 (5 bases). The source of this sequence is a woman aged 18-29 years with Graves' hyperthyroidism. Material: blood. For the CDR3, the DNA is TGTGCCAGCAGCGTAACCCCTGGGCCGTGGGGGGATCAGCCCCAGCATTTT. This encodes CASSVTPGPWGDQPQHF.